Sequencing of this T cell receptor beta chain was carried out in a study of blood T cell repertoires in COVID-19. Study background: Collection of acute and convalescent COVID-19 samples took place in the United States, Italy and Spain. Nucleic acid was either cDNA or gDNA, and it came from T cells, B-cell-depleted T cells, or PBMCs.

The ends lost 3 bases at V and 4 bases at J; junction bases unmatched: 12. Germline V gene data show CDR1 as DFQATT and CDR2 as SNEGSKA (reference sequence). The CDR3 has 16 residues. Cohorts were determined from participant-reported clinical history. Before being deemed recovered, Cohort 3 donors had two negative PCRs, clearance, or symptom resolution. The assay was immunoSEQ multiplex PCR, and TCRdb's table has in-frame clones only and misses some. The table records 250,000 to 300,000 clones, 88% of them present only once. What was sequenced was PBMCs or T cells enriched from blood (not recorded which). This receptor was identified in a woman aged 30 to 39 who had recovered from COVID-19. This sequence joins TRBV20-1 and TRBJ2-1; 7 positions match TRBD2. The CDR3 DNA sequence: TGCAGTGCTAGTTATATAGCGGCGGGGGATTACAATGAGCAGTTCTTC. Protein product: CSASYIAAGDYNEQFF.